A single sample is the source of the 14 T cell receptor beta chains below, sequenced in a study of PD-1 blockade in classical Hodgkin lymphoma. Sequenced by immunoSEQ multiplex PCR; TCRdb stores in-frame clones only, minus some. The sample shows over 60,000 clones, 71% of them seen only once. Each of the patients experienced relapse following autologous stem cell transplantation, and their brentuximab vedotin exposure differed. The sample in question was peripheral blood mononuclear cells (PBMCs), obtained before the second cycle of nivolumab. The receptors here all came from a human donor with classical Hodgkin lymphoma.

The genes are TRBV11-3 and TRBJ1-4; D uncertain. V lost 3 bases to trimming and J lost 8 bases, with 4 bases between them. Germline-derived CDR1 and CDR2 are SGHNT and YENEEA. The CDR3 runs to 11 residues. The CDR3 DNA sequence: TGTGCCAGCAGCTTGGGGGAAAAACTGTTTTTT. Amino acid sequence: CASSLGEKLFF.

The rearrangement links TRBV7-3 to TRBJ2-2; TRBD1 matches at 8 bases. CDR3 length: 18 amino acids. Per germline, CDR1 SGHTA and CDR2 FQGTGA. Trimming cost V 6 bases and J 2 bases; bases outside gene matches: 14. CDR3 amino acids: CASSYLTGTGANTGELFF. Here the CDR3 DNA reads TGTGCCAGCAGTTATCTTACGGGGACAGGAGCAAACACCGGGGAGCTGTTTTTT.

This clone was seen more than once but under ten times. The chain has TRBV28 and TRBJ1-2, with D perhaps TRBD1 (6 bases). The CDR3 is made up of 13 amino acids. The germline CDR1 and CDR2 sequences are MDHEN and SYDVKM. V gave up 6 bases and J gave up 8 bases, with 16 bases separating them. CDR3 DNA: TGTGCCAGCAGCAATACAGGGTGGGGCGGCTACACCTTC. Its translation is CASSNTGWGGYTF.

The chain carries TRBV6-6 and TRBJ2-1; D is ambiguous. With 0 bases removed from V and 5 bases from J, the gap between germline ends came to 5 bases. This CDR3 has 13 residues. Germline V gene lookup returns CDR1 MNHNY and CDR2 SVGAGI (reference sequence). DNA of the CDR3: TGTGCCAGCAGTTACTCAAGAAACAATGAGCAGTTCTTC. Translated: CASSYSRNNEQFF.

The chain is built from TRBV7-2 and TRBJ1-5; D might be TRBD1 (5 bases). The CDR3 covers 15 residues. Looked up from germline, CDR1 is SGHTA and CDR2 is FQGNSA. The V and J ends lost 3 bases and 3 bases respectively, with 12 bases between them. CDR3 region: CASSFMGLLNQPQHF. CDR3 DNA sequence: TGTGCCAGCAGCTTTATGGGACTTCTCAATCAGCCCCAGCATTTT.

J is TRBJ2-5 and V is TRBV9; no clear D. There are 14 residues in the CDR3. Trimming left V 4 bases short and J 5 bases short, with 15 bases between. Germline loops: CDR1 SGDLS, CDR2 YYNGEE. The CDR3 coding sequence is TGTGCCAGCAGCTTTAGGCCCATGTGGGAGACCCAGTACTTC. As protein: CASSFRPMWETQYF.

The chain recombines TRBV6-6 with TRBJ1-1; tentatively, D is TRBD1 (6 bases). With 6 bases removed from V and 8 bases from J, the gap between germline ends came to 16 bases. CDR3 size: 13 residues. The germline V gene encodes CDR1 MNHNY and CDR2 SVGAGI (reference sequence). In nucleotides, the CDR3 is TGTGCCAGCAGCCGTACAGGGAATCCGGAAGCTTTCTTT. Amino acid sequence: CASSRTGNPEAFF.

The V gene is TRBV19, the J gene TRBJ1-1; D is unresolved. Trimming shortened V by 8 bases and J by 4 bases, and 20 bases separated the two germline ends. The CDR3 has 15 amino acids. Germline CDR1 reads LNHDA; CDR2 reads SQIVND (reference sequence). The CDR3 DNA reads as TGTGCCAGTCACCCCGACACCGCGTTTGCCACTGAAGCTTTCTTT. Translated: CASHPDTAFATEAFF.

The CDR3 here is CASSFAGGGTDTQYF. The CDR3 DNA sequence: TGTGCCAGCAGCTTTGCGGGCGGAGGCACAGATACGCAGTATTTT. The J gene is TRBJ2-3, the V gene TRBV11-2; maybe TRBD2 (5 bases). V dropped 3 bases and J dropped 1 base, with 11 bases sitting between them. Germline CDR1 reads SGHAT; CDR2 reads FQNNGV. CDR3 length: 15 amino acids.

This clone appeared a single time. This chain joins TRBV5-1 and TRBJ2-2, with D perhaps given as TRBD1 or TRBD2 (5 bases each). Trimming removed 4 bases at V and 7 bases at J, with 17 bases between. This CDR3 comprises 15 residues. CDR1 is SGHRS and CDR2 is YFSETQ in the germline V gene. CDR3 in DNA: TGCGCCAGCAGCCTGTCAGGGAAAGAGGGCGGGGAGCTGTTTTTT. It is translated as CASSLSGKEGGELFF.

The chain's CDR3 is CASSPTGGRHDGYTF. CDR3 DNA: TGTGCCAGTAGCCCAACAGGCGGGCGTCACGATGGCTACACCTTC. The chain links TRBV19 to TRBJ1-2; perhaps TRBD1 as D (5 bases). CDR3 length: 15 amino acids. Between the trimmed V and J ends, which lost 6 bases and 6 bases, there was a span of 20 bases. Looked up from germline, CDR1 is LNHDA and CDR2 is SQIVND (reference sequence).

V is TRBV5-1 and J is TRBJ2-7; TRBD1 or TRBD2 may be the D gene (5 bases each). The germline V gene has CDR1 SGHRS and CDR2 YFSETQ. The CDR3 loop spans 14 amino acids. Between the trimmed V and J ends, which lost 4 bases and 4 bases, there was a span of 15 bases. The CDR3 reads CASSALGVDYEQYF. In nucleotides, the CDR3 is TGCGCCAGCAGCGCCCTGGGGGTTGATTACGAGCAGTACTTC.

Worth noting for this clone: This sample also contains other DNA sequences that code for the same CDR3. The chain links TRBV19 to TRBJ1-4, with D unclear. V lost 7 bases to trimming and J lost 2 bases, with 8 bases between them. This CDR3 comprises 13 residues. Germline CDR1 is LNHDA and CDR2 is SQIVND (reference sequence). CDR3 nucleotide sequence: TGTGCCAGTACCGAGCGCACTAATGAAAAACTGTTTTTT. Translation: CASTERTNEKLFF.

The chain links TRBV6-6 to TRBJ1-1; D is perhaps TRBD1 (6 bases). Germline CDR1 and CDR2: MNHNY and SVGAGI (reference sequence). V lost 6 bases to trimming and J lost 4 bases, with 9 bases between them. This CDR3 comprises 12 residues. This CDR3 reads CASSIRGTEAFF. As DNA, the CDR3 is TGTGCCAGCAGCATCAGGGGCACTGAAGCTTTCTTT.